This T cell receptor beta chain emerged from a study of blood T cell repertoires in COVID-19. Germline-derived CDR1 and CDR2 are MNHEY and SVGAGI. CDR3 length: 13 amino acids. J lost 5 bases, V lost 6 bases, and 6 bases had no gene match. Sequencing used immunoSEQ multiplex PCR; TCRdb keeps in-frame clones, though not all of them. The repertoire includes over 150,000 clones, 78% of them detected once, and roughly 1.5% sits in the top ten. This clone was counted once. The material sequenced was peripheral blood. The J gene is TRBJ1-1, the V gene TRBV6-5; 7 nucleotides agree with TRBD1. This receptor was taken from a man at least 80 years old with acute or convalescent COVID-19. CDR3 residues: CASRTGAWTEAFF. In DNA, the CDR3 is TGTGCCAGCAGAACAGGGGCGTGGACTGAAGCTTTCTTT.